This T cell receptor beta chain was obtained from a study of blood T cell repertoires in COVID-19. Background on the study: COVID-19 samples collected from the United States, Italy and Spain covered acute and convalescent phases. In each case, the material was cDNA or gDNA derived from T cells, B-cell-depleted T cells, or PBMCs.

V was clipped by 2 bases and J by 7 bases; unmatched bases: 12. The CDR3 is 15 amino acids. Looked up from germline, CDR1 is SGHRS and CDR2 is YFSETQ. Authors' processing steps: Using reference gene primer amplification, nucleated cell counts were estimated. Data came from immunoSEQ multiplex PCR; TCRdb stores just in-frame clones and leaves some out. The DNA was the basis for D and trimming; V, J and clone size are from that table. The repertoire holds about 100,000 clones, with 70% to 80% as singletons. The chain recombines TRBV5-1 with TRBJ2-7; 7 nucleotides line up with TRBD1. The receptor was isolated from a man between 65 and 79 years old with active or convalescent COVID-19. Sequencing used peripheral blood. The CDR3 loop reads CASSFQNRGTEEQYF. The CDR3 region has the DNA TGCGCCAGCAGCTTTCAAAACAGGGGCACGGAAGAGCAGTACTTC.